This T cell receptor beta chain comes out of a study of blood T cell repertoires in COVID-19 (TCRdb year 2020). A note on the overall study: The collaborator samples originated in the United States, Italy and Spain and spanned the acute and convalescent phases of COVID-19. The prospective study material was composed of cDNA or gDNA derived from T cells, B-cell-depleted T cells, or PBMCs. Deeply sampled blood TCRbeta repertoires from subjects exposed to, actively infected with, or recovered from COVID-19 were included in the dataset. The repertoires were made available in a free public database intended to serve as a resource for research on the immune response to SARS-CoV-2. The samples were drawn from two sources: the first 160 participants of the ongoing ImmuneRACE study, and some 1,300 subjects contributed by 6 global collaborators. The sample metadata nearly always contained a de-identified subject ID, COVID-19 status, age in years and sex. HLA class I and class II types, where available, came from metadata supplied by the sample provider rather than from assay-based typing.

Participants in the prospective study were aged about 18 to 90 years, lived in 20 to 25 United States geographic areas, and enrolled through a virtual design. In the prospective study, cohorts were assigned on the basis of participant-reported clinical history obtained from a screening survey and a study questionnaire. Mobile phlebotomists in the prospective study collected whole blood, serum and a nasopharyngeal or oropharyngeal swab from every participant. Participants in the prospective study had the option to provide additional blood draws and questionnaires over an approximately 2-month period. Before DNA extraction, prospective study blood samples were shipped either frozen or at room temperature. The full study reports these points: How much clinical and demographic metadata was included differed by source and by participant, and the metadata was provided uncurated.

The immunoSEQ Assay, a bias-controlled multiplex PCR, was used to amplify TCRbeta CDR3 regions from genomic DNA. The paper's processing steps were these. The number of nucleated cells in each sample was estimated by amplification of reference gene primers within the assay. To quantify the absolute abundance of each unique TCRbeta CDR3 rearrangement, sequence reads were collapsed and filtered. For each sample, productive Simpson clonality was calculated as the square root of Simpson's diversity index over productive rearrangements. Drawn from immuneACCESS, this table holds only the in-frame rearrangements with V and J called that TCRdb kept. Clones are partly lost; checked studies trace under half to an unresolved V gene and leave the rest unexplained. The DNA was the basis for D and trimming; V, J and clone size are from that table. This sample lists under 250,000 clones; roughly 79% were detected once. Jointly, the top ten make up around 9.3% of the sample.

The germline V and J ends show losses of 1 base and 12 bases respectively, and no gene match explains 7 bases of the junction. The CDR3 measures 15 amino acids from cysteine to phenylalanine. Only CDR3 DNA is held: 45 bases, read in frame from base 1. Reading the germline V gene (reference sequence) gives CDR1 SEHNR and CDR2 FQNEAQ. Comments on this clone: Its antigen target is currently unknown. Per-base qualities were not stored, and no clone one base away is much larger.

The chain is encoded by TRBV7-9 joined to TRBJ2-6; a stretch of 9 junction bases matches TRBD1. The TCR was taken from a woman in her 50s with acute COVID-19. What was sequenced was PBMCs or T cells enriched from blood (not recorded which). At the DNA level, the sequence is TGTGCCAGCAGCTTAGGCAGGACAGGGGACGGCGTCCTGACTTTC. It is translated as CASSLGRTGDGVLTF.